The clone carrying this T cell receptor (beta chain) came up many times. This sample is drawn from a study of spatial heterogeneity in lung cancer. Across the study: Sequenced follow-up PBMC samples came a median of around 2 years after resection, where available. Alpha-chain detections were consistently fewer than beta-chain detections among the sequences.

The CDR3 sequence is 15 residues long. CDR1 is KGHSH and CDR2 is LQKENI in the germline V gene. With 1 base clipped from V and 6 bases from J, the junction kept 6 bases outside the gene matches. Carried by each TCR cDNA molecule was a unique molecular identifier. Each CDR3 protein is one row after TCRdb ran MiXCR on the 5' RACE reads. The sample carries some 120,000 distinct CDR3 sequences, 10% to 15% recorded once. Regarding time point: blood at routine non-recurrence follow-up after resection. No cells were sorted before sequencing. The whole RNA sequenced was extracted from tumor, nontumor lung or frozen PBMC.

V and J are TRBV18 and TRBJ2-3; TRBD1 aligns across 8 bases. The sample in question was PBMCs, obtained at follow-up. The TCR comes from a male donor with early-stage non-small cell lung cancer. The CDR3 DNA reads TGTGCCAGCTCACCACGTACGACAGGGGAGGATACGCAGTATTTT. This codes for CASSPRTTGEDTQYF. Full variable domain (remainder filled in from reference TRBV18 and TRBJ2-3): NAGVMQNPRHLVRRRGQEARLRCSPMKGHSHVYWYRQLPEEGLKFMVYLQKENIIDESGMPKERFSAEFPKEGPSILRIQQVVRGDSAAYFCASSPRTTGEDTQYFGPGTRLTVL.